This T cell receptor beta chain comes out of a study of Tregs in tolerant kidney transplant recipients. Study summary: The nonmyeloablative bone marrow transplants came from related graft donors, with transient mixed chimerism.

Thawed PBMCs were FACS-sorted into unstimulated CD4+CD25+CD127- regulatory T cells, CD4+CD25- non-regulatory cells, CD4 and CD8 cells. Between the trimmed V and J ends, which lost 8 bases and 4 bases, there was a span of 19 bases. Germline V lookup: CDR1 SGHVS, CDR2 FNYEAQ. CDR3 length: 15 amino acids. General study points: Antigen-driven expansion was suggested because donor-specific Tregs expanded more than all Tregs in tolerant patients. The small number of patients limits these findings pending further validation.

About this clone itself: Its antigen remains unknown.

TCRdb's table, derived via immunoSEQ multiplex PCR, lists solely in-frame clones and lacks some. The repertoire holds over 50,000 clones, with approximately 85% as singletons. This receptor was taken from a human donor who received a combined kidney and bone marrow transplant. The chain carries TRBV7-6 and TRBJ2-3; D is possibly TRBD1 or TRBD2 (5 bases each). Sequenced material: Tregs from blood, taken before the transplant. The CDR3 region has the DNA TGTGCCAGCCCCGTGGGGGATTTAGACTCAGATACGCAGTATTTT. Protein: CASPVGDLDSDTQYF.